This entry features one TCR beta chain sequence. The antigen remains undetermined. The record originates from a study of beta chain features in type 1 diabetes. Study-wide results and limits: Healthy donors had naive, central memory and Treg TCRB repertoires that appeared less similar than those seen among patients.

The ends lost 2 bases at V and 5 bases at J; junction bases unmatched: 6. The germline gives CDR1 MNHEY, CDR2 SMNVEV (reference sequence). The CDR3 covers 15 residues. TCRB transcripts that were expressed got sequenced, as all of the isolated RNA had been reverse transcribed. TCRdb keeps only in-frame clones here, not all; method: immunoSEQ multiplex PCR. The sample has under 300,000 clones, 27% seen once. V gene TRBV27 combines with J gene TRBJ2-3; 8 bases line up with TRBD2. The receptor's source is a man aged 25 to 40 in good health. The sample taken for sequencing was central memory CD4+ T cells from blood. The CDR3 loop is CASSLTTRGGDTQYF. The DNA for the CDR3 is TGTGCCAGCAGTTTAACTACCCGGGGGGGAGATACGCAGTATTTT.